The 16 T cell receptor beta chains listed next were all sequenced from one sample in a study of CD8+ T cells in alopecia areata. RNA extraction was followed by reverse transcription into cDNA, which acted as the sequencing template. The method was immunoSEQ multiplex PCR; TCRdb's version includes in-frame clones alone and lacks a portion of them. The table records 80,000 to 95,000 clones, roughly 45% of them present only once. Treatment in this sample: oral pan-JAK inhibitor, 5-10 mg twice daily. The specimen comprised CD8+ T cells sorted from blood, sampled at week 24, from a patient treated with tofacitinib. The receptor set was obtained from a human donor with alopecia areata.

This sequence joins TRBV9 and TRBJ2-1; no firm D call. The CDR3 has 11 residues. Deletions cut 3 bases from V and 6 bases from J, with 4 bases between. Germline CDR1 is SGDLS and CDR2 is YYNGEE. CDR3 DNA sequence: TGTGCCAGCAGCGCCCTCAATGAGCAGTTCTTC. Its translation is CASSALNEQFF.

Only a few counts were recorded for this clone. The chain employs TRBV7-8 and TRBJ1-1, with 8 bases aligning to TRBD1. The V segment lost 3 bases and the J segment 1 base; nucleotides outside the gene matches: 7. The CDR3 extends over 16 amino acids. Germline V CDR1 and CDR2: SGHVS, FQNEAQ. DNA for the CDR3: TGTGCCAGCAGCTTGTCCGCCGGGACAGGGAACACTGAAGCTTTCTTT. This codes for CASSLSAGTGNTEAFF.

This clone was picked up a small number of times. The CDR3 bases are TGTGCCAGCAGTTTCAGCTCCTACGAGCAGTACTTC. Translated: CASSFSSYEQYF. The chain carries TRBV28 and TRBJ2-7, with unresolved D. The CDR3 is 12 amino acids. Trimming stripped 3 bases from V and 0 bases from J, with 3 bases between. Germline CDR1 MDHEN, CDR2 SYDVKM.

J is TRBJ2-2 and V is TRBV2; the D gene is possibly TRBD2 (6 bases). Per germline, CDR1 SNHLY and CDR2 FYNNEI. This CDR3 region has 13 residues. V lost 8 bases and J 7 bases, leaving 14 bases between the germline ends. CDR3 residues: CASPGGANGELFF. For the CDR3, the DNA is TGTGCCAGCCCCGGCGGGGCGAACGGGGAGCTGTTTTTT.

The chain recombines TRBV4-1 with TRBJ2-2; 9 positions agree with TRBD2. Germline V CDR1 and CDR2: MGHRA, YSYEKL. CDR3 length: 16 amino acids. After removal of 7 bases from V and 3 bases from J, the junction contained 9 bases not matched to a gene. CDR3 protein: CASTWREGPDTGELFF. Written as DNA, the CDR3 is TGCGCCAGCACATGGCGGGAGGGGCCGGACACCGGGGAGCTGTTTTTT.

In its sample, this clone was seen a few times. The rearrangement links TRBV19 to TRBJ1-5; a weak D match, TRBD1 (5 bases). CDR3 length equals 13 residues. V was trimmed by 7 bases and J by 3 bases, leaving 10 bases between them. Per germline, CDR1 LNHDA and CDR2 SQIVND (reference sequence). CDR3 nucleotide sequence: TGTGCCAGTAACAGGAACGTCAATCAGCCCCAGCATTTT. Protein product: CASNRNVNQPQHF.

This clone showed up just a few times. The chain has TRBV7-9 and TRBJ2-2, with a tentative D call TRBD1 (6 bases). Germline CDR1 is SEHNR and CDR2 is FQNEAQ (reference sequence). This CDR3 has 17 residues. V was cut by 5 bases and J by 0 bases, with 16 bases left in between. This CDR3 is CASSTLRGQSNTGELFF. The DNA of the CDR3 is TGTGCCAGCAGCACCCTAAGGGGACAATCGAACACCGGGGAGCTGTTTTTT.

The rearrangement uses TRBV4-1 and TRBJ1-4; D gene ambiguous. The V gene lost 5 bases and the J gene lost 6 bases, with 16 bases spanning the gap. From germline, CDR1 is MGHRA and CDR2 YSYEKL. The CDR3 is 15 amino acids. The CDR3, as DNA: TGCGCCAGCAGCATCTCCAGCGTTATATATGAAAAACTGTTTTTT. Protein product: CASSISSVIYEKLFF.

The sample holds a few counts of this clone. V and J are TRBV29-1 and TRBJ1-2; possible D gene TRBD1, 5 bases. Germline loops: CDR1 SQVTM, CDR2 ANQGSEA. Trimming pared 5 bases from V and 8 bases from J, leaving 15 bases between. The CDR3 has 12 amino acids. For the CDR3, the DNA is TGCAGCGTTCCTACAGGATTAGGCGGCTACACCTTC. Protein sequence: CSVPTGLGGYTF.

In this sample, this clone turned up once. The genes are TRBV7-9 and TRBJ2-5, with 13 bases fitting TRBD2. Germline CDR1 SEHNR, CDR2 FQNEAQ (reference sequence). The J segment lost 1 base and the V segment lost 4 bases, leaving 6 bases of the junction unmatched. The CDR3 consists of 17 residues. The CDR3 region has the DNA TGTGCCAGCAGCTCACAGACTAGCGGGAGGCTCCAAGAGACCCAGTACTTC. Translation: CASSSQTSGRLQETQYF. The entire variable domain, with the rest obtained from reference TRBV7-9 and TRBJ2-5, is as follows: DTGVSQNPRHKITKRGQNVTFRCDPISEHNRLYWYRQTLGQGPEFLTYFQNEAQLEKSRLLSDRFSAERPKGSFSTLEIQRTEQGDSAMYLCASSSQTSGRLQETQYFGPGTRLLVL.

The chain is built from TRBV15 and TRBJ1-5; D possibly corresponds to TRBD1 (6 bases). CDR3 length: 15 residues. Trimming stripped 4 bases from V and 0 bases from J, with 10 bases between. Germline CDR1 LNHNV, CDR2 YYDKDF (reference sequence). The CDR3 spells CATSITQGSNQPQHF. DNA for the CDR3: TGTGCCACCAGCATAACACAGGGTAGCAATCAGCCCCAGCATTTT.

J is TRBJ2-7 and V is TRBV27; 7 bases match TRBD1. The V gene end was trimmed by 3 bases and the J gene end by 2 bases; junction bases not matched to a gene: 1. Germline V gene lookup returns CDR1 MNHEY and CDR2 SMNVEV (reference sequence). The CDR3 is 13 amino acids. The CDR3 sequence is CASSLTGTYEQYF. CDR3 in DNA: TGTGCCAGCAGTTTGACAGGGACCTACGAGCAGTACTTC.

This clone was seen at least ten times. The chain recombines TRBV28 with TRBJ2-3; TRBD1 matches at 7 bases. CDR1 and CDR2 from the germline V gene are MDHEN and SYDVKM. The V segment lost 10 bases and the J segment 3 bases; nucleotides outside the gene matches: 10. This CDR3 contains 14 residues. The CDR3 DNA reads as TGTGCCACCCAGTTTATACAGGGGACAGATACGCAGTATTTT. Its translation is CATQFIQGTDTQYF.

This clone has just one count. V is TRBV4-1 and J is TRBJ1-2; unclear D gene. With 0 bases removed from V and 4 bases from J, the gap between germline ends came to 15 bases. The CDR3 loop spans 16 amino acids. Germline V CDR1 and CDR2: MGHRA, YSYEKL. The DNA for the CDR3 is TGCGCCAGCAGCCAAGAAGCGGTAGAGGCAGCCTATGGCTACACCTTC. Protein product: CASSQEAVEAAYGYTF.

This clone has more than one count but fewer than ten. The chain employs TRBV29-1 and TRBJ2-2; 8 bases align to TRBD1. Losses at the gene ends were 4 bases for V and 7 bases for J; bases not matched to a gene: 14. CDR1 and CDR2 from the germline V gene are SQVTM and ANQGSEA. The CDR3 sequence is 16 residues long. The CDR3 here is CSVALAGGLLDGELFF. The CDR3 nucleotides read TGCAGCGTTGCCCTGGCAGGGGGCTTATTAGACGGGGAGCTGTTTTTT.

This clone was detected only a few times. The chain combines TRBV7-9 with TRBJ2-7, with TRBD1 as a possible D gene (6 bases). The V end was cut by 5 bases, the J end by 5 bases, with 19 bases between. Germline values: CDR1 SEHNR, CDR2 FQNEAQ (reference sequence). The CDR3 contains 15 residues. This chain's CDR3 is CASSLNRDNWNEQYF. The CDR3 DNA reads as TGTGCCAGCAGCCTAAACCGGGACAATTGGAACGAGCAGTACTTC. The full variable domain, in which reference TRBV7-9 and TRBJ2-7 provide the parts outside the CDR3, is DTGVSQNPRHKITKRGQNVTFRCDPISEHNRLYWYRQTLGQGPEFLTYFQNEAQLEKSRLLSDRFSAERPKGSFSTLEIQRTEQGDSAMYLCASSLNRDNWNEQYFGPGTRLTVT.